Listed here is a single T cell receptor beta chain. This could be a read error, since a much larger clone is one nucleotide away. This sample is part of a study of tumor and adjacent non-tumor tissue in lung cancer. Study as a whole: Aged about 30 to 76 years, patients included more than nine men and about 5 women with stage I to III disease.

V dropped 7 bases and J dropped 4 bases, with 19 bases sitting between them. The CDR3 consists of 14 residues. The germline V gene has CDR1 SQVTM and CDR2 ANQGSEA. No cell sorting was done before RNA was extracted from the tissue. The library came from three nested PCR rounds adapted from ARM-PCR protocols. TCRdb itself ran the multiplex PCR reads through MiXCR, one entry per CDR3 protein. The data contain 200,000 to 250,000 distinct CDR3 sequences, around 70% of them singletons. J is TRBJ1-1 and V is TRBV29-1, with a possible D match to TRBD1 (6 bases). Sequencing was carried out using lung tumor tissue. The receptor comes from a man aged 55 to 70 with non-small cell lung cancer. The CDR3 sequence: CSAAGTRAFTEAFF. The CDR3, as DNA: TGCAGCGCCGCGGGGACACGGGCGTTCACTGAAGCTTTCTTT. The full variable domain, in which reference TRBV29-1 and TRBJ1-1 provide the parts outside the CDR3, is SAVISQKPSRDICQRGTSLTIQCQVDSQVTMMFWYRQQPGQSLTLIATANQGSEATYESGFVIDKFPISRPNLTFSTLTVSNMSPEDSSIYLCSAAGTRAFTEAFFGQGTRLTVV.